The 3 T cell receptor beta chains reported below all come from one sample, sequenced in a study of T cells after yellow fever vaccination. TCRdb re-analysed the 5' RACE reads in MiXCR, keeping a single row per CDR3 protein. The sample yields just under 600,000 distinct CDR3 sequences, around an eighth seen once. Sequenced here: PBMCs, sampled on the day of the yellow fever booster vaccination. The receptors were gathered from a young man who received the YFV17D yellow fever vaccine.

This clonotype was seen more than once but under ten times. The chain links TRBV7-6 to TRBJ2-3; D not certain. The length of the CDR3 is 14 residues. Trimming stripped 5 bases from V and 1 base from J, with 10 bases between. The germline gives CDR1 SGHVS, CDR2 FNYEAQ. CDR3 protein: CASSLPAGTDTQYF. DNA of the CDR3: TGTGCCAGCAGCCTCCCGGCGGGCACAGATACGCAGTATTTT. Full variable domain (outside the CDR3, taken from reference TRBV7-6 and TRBJ2-3): GAGVSQSPRYKVTKRGQDVALRCDPISGHVSLYWYRQALGQGPEFLTYFNYEAQQDKSGLPNDRFSAERPEGSISTLTIQRTEQRDSAMYRCASSLPAGTDTQYFGPGTRLTVL.

The chain combines TRBV5-4 with TRBJ2-7; TRBD1 or TRBD2 may be the D gene (5 bases each). The V and J ends lost 2 bases and 4 bases respectively, with 7 bases between them. Germline CDR1 SGHNT, CDR2 YYREEE (reference sequence). This CDR3 comprises 12 residues. In DNA form, the CDR3 reads TGTGCCAGCAGCTTTGAGGGGTACGAGCAGTACTTC. Its translation is CASSFEGYEQYF.

This clonotype was seen more than once but under ten times. This sequence joins TRBV12-3 or TRBV12-4 and TRBJ1-2; TRBD1 might be the D (5 bases). The CDR3 runs to 16 residues. The germline V and J ends were trimmed by 3 bases and 0 bases, with 14 bases remaining between them. Written as DNA, the CDR3 is TGTGCCAGCAGTTTTGGCAGGGCTCGGACTAACTATGGCTACACCTTC. It is translated as CASSFGRARTNYGYTF.